A selection of T cell receptor beta chains follows, all from one sample in a study of blood T cells in healthy people across ages. TCRdb called the 5' RACE reads again in MiXCR, with one record for every CDR3 protein. The data hold 1.4 million to 1.5 million distinct CDR3 sequences, with around 39% observed a single time. Sequencing was carried out using blood. The receptors shown here come from a woman aged 18 to 35 in good health. CDR3s include the opening cysteine and the closing phenylalanine or tryptophan. D genes are given only for firm matches. Where a row states a size, it is once, few, many or the class of an expanded clone; other rows omit it.

>TRBJ2-1|.|TRBD2|TRBV13
CASSSQFLAGGLHNEQFF
TGTGCCAGCAGCTCACAGTTCCTAGCGGGAGGGCTGCACAATGAGCAGTTCTTC
>TRBJ2-5|.|.|TRBV5-1
CASSWFGGREETQYF
TGCGCCAGCAGCTGGTTCGGGGGCAGGGAAGAGACCCAGTACTTC
>TRBJ2-6|.|.|TRBV6-1
CASRQTGEPSGANVLTF
TGTGCCAGCAGACAGACAGGAGAACCCTCTGGGGCCAACGTCCTGACTTTC
>TRBJ2-1|.|TRBD1|TRBV10-3
CAISEAGQGANEQFF
TGTGCCATCAGTGAGGCGGGACAGGGGGCCAATGAGCAGTTCTTC
>TRBJ2-2|many|TRBD2|TRBV20-1
CSLEPSGKAGELFF
TGCAGCCTTGAGCCCAGCGGGAAGGCCGGGGAGCTGTTTTTT
>TRBJ2-7|.|TRBD2|TRBV7-8
CASGRGGYSSYEQYF
TGTGCCAGCGGCCGGGGGGGATACAGCTCCTACGAGCAGTACTTC
>TRBJ2-7|.|TRBD1|TRBV20-1
CSAREGTEPYEQYF
TGCAGTGCTAGAGAGGGGACAGAGCCCTACGAGCAGTACTTC
>TRBJ1-1|.|.|TRBV5-1
CASSFESGNTEAFF
TGCGCCAGCAGTTTCGAATCAGGGAACACTGAAGCTTTCTTT
>TRBJ2-1|.|.|TRBV12-3/TRBV12-4
CASSFPGHPGTNEQFF
TGTGCCAGCAGCTTCCCGGGACACCCGGGTACGAATGAGCAGTTCTTC
>TRBJ2-7|few|TRBD1|TRBV12-3/TRBV12-4
CASSGDRTGRIYEQYF
TGTGCCAGCAGTGGGGACCGGACAGGCAGGATCTACGAGCAGTACTTC
>TRBJ2-7|.|TRBD1|TRBV20-1
CSAKTRQGAYEQYF
TGCAGTGCTAAGACTCGACAGGGCGCCTACGAGCAGTACTTC
>TRBJ1-3|few|.|TRBV29-1
CSVEEGTGLSGNTIYF
TGCAGCGTTGAAGAAGGTACAGGGCTCTCTGGAAACACCATATATTTT
>TRBJ2-1|.|.|TRBV5-1
CASSWTLGTGNEQFF
TGCGCCAGCAGTTGGACGTTGGGCACTGGGAATGAGCAGTTCTTC
>TRBJ2-1|.|TRBD2|TRBV27
CASSIFSGGAGYNEQFF
TGTGCCAGCAGTATATTTAGCGGGGGGGCCGGCTACAATGAGCAGTTCTTC
>TRBJ2-7|few|TRBD2|TRBV29-1
CSVCIREEEQYF
TGCAGCGTTTGTATCCGGGAGGAGGAGCAGTACTTC
>TRBJ1-2|few|.|TRBV12-3/TRBV12-4
CASSLGAGPVYGYTF
TGTGCCAGCAGTTTAGGAGCGGGACCGGTCTATGGCTACACCTTC
>TRBJ2-1|.|.|TRBV20-1
CSARAWVGGEQFF
TGCAGTGCTAGAGCATGGGTAGGGGGTGAGCAGTTCTTC
>TRBJ1-1|.|.|TRBV15
CATSRPSSMNTEAFF
TGTGCCACCAGCAGACCCAGCTCCATGAACACTGAAGCTTTCTTT
>TRBJ2-5|.|TRBD2|TRBV20-1
CSARASGSGETQYF
TGCAGTGCTAGAGCAAGCGGGAGCGGGGAGACCCAGTACTTC
>TRBJ2-7|few|.|TRBV2
CASRAFYEQYF
TGTGCCAGCAGGGCCTTCTACGAGCAGTACTTC
>TRBJ1-5|.|.|TRBV27
CASRGGVGDSNQPQHF
TGTGCCAGCAGGGGGGGGGTGGGGGATAGCAATCAGCCCCAGCATTTT
>TRBJ2-7|few|.|TRBV10-3
CAISGATDEQYF
TGTGCCATCAGTGGGGCGACGGACGAGCAGTACTTC
>TRBJ1-2|.|.|TRBV27
CASRQTPAGGYGYTF
TGTGCCAGCAGACAAACCCCCGCAGGAGGCTATGGCTACACCTTC
>TRBJ1-2|few|TRBD1|TRBV19
CASTRDSIYYGYTF
TGTGCCAGTACTCGGGACAGCATTTACTATGGCTACACCTTC
>TRBJ2-2|.|TRBD2|TRBV6-6
CASNNGDSGLFGELFF
TGTGCCAGCAATAACGGAGATAGCGGGCTTTTCGGGGAGCTGTTTTTT
>TRBJ1-2|.|TRBD1|TRBV28
CALSRGQSNYGYTF
TGTGCCCTAAGCAGGGGACAGAGTAACTATGGCTACACCTTC